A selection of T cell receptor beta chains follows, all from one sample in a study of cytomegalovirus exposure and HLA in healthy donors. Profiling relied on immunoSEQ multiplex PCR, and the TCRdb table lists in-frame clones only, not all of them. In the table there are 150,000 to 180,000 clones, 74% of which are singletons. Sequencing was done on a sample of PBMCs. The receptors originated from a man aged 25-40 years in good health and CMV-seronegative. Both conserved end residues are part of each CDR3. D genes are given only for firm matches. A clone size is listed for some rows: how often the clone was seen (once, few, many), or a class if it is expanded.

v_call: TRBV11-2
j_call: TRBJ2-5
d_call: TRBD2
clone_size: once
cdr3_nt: TGTGCCAGCGTTCTGGGGCGGGGCGGGGGGAAATTAGAGACCCAGTACTTC
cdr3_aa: CASVLGRGGGKLETQYF

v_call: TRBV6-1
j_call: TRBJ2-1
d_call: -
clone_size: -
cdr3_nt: TGTGCCAGCAGTGAAGCGGGCAGGTCATCCTACAATGAGCAGTTCTTC
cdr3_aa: CASSEAGRSSYNEQFF

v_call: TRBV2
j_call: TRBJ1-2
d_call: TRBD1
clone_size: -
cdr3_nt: TGTGCCAGCAGTGAAGGACAGGGGGCTAGCTACACCTTC
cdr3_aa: CASSEGQGASYTF

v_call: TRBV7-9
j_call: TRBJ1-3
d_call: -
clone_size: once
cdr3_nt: TGTGCCAGCAGCCCCCGAGGCACCTTAGACGGAAACACCATATATTTT
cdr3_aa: CASSPRGTLDGNTIYF

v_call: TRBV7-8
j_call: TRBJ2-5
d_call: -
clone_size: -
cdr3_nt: TGTGCCAGCAGCTTAGGTACTTGGACTAAAGAGACCCAGTACTTC
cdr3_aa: CASSLGTWTKETQYF

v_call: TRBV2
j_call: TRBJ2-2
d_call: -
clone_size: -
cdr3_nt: TGTGCCAGCAGTGATCCGGGACAACTCACCGGGGAGCTGTTTTTT
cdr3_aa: CASSDPGQLTGELFF

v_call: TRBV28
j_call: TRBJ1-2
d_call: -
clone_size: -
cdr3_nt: TGTGCCAGCACCTCCAAAAGAGATTATGGCTACACCTTC
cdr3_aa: CASTSKRDYGYTF

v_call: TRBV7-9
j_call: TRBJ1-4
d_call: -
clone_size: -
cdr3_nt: TGTGCCAGCAGCTTAGACTTGGATGAAAAACTGTTTTTT
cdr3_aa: CASSLDLDEKLFF

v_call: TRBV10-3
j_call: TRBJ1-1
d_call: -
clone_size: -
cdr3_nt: TGTGCCATCAAGGGCGCCCAGGAGGGGACTGAAGCTTTCTTT
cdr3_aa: CAIKGAQEGTEAFF

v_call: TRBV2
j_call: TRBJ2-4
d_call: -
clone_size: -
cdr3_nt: TGTGCCAGCAGTGAAGACCCCGGACTTATCAAAAACATTCAGTACTTC
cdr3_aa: CASSEDPGLIKNIQYF

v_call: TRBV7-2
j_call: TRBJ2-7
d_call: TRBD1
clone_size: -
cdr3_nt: TGTGCCAGCAGCTTCCTGGGACAGTTTTACGAGCAGTACTTC
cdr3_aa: CASSFLGQFYEQYF

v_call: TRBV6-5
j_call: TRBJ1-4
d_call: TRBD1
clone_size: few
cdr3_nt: TGTGCCAGCAGTTACTCGACCGACAGGGGGCAGGGAAAACTGTTTTTT
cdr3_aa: CASSYSTDRGQGKLFF

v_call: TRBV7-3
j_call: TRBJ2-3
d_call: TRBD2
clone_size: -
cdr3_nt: TGTGCCAGCAGCAAGGCGGGAGACACAGATACGCAGTATTTT
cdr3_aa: CASSKAGDTDTQYF

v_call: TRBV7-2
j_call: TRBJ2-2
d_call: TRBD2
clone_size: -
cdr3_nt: TGTGCCAGCACCCCCAGGACTAGGCCCGGGGAGCTGTTTTTT
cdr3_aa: CASTPRTRPGELFF

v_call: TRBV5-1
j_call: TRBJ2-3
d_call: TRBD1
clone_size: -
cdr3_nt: TGCGCCAGCAGCTTGGGGCAGGGGGCAGATACGCAGTATTTT
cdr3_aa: CASSLGQGADTQYF

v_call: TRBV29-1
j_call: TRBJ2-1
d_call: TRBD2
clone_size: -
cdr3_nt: TGCAGCGTCCTCGGCGGGGGGATCAATGAGCAGTTCTTC
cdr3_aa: CSVLGGGINEQFF

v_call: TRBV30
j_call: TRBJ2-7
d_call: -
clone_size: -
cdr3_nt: TGTGCCTGGAGTGTCGTAAAAGGGGGCTACGAGCAGTACTTC
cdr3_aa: CAWSVVKGGYEQYF

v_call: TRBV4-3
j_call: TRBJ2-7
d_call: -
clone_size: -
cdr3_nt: TGCGCCAGCAGCCAAGATTCGGGCTACGAGCAGTACTTC
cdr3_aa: CASSQDSGYEQYF

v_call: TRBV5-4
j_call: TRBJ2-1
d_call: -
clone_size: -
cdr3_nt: TGTGCCAGCAGCGACGAGGCCTATGAGCAGTTCTTC
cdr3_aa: CASSDEAYEQFF

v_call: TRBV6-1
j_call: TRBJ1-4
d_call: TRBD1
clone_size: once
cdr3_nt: TGTGCCAGCCAGAGACAGGGCAATGAAAAACTGTTTTTT
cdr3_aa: CASQRQGNEKLFF

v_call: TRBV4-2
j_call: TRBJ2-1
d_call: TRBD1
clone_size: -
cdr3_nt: TGTGCCAGCAGCCTCGGGACAGTTAATGAGCAGTTCTTC
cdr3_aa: CASSLGTVNEQFF